Each of the 29 T cell receptor beta chains below was sequenced from the same sample in a study of blood T cells in healthy people across ages. The use of a sample-barcoded 5' primer and a J-beta primer mix characterized a second PCR of roughly 7 to 12 cycles. TCRdb re-analysed the 5' RACE reads in MiXCR, keeping a single row per CDR3 protein. The sample holds 1.5 million to 2 million distinct CDR3 sequences, 28% seen once. The specimen was blood. Receptors originate from a woman aged 25 to 39 in good health.

The CDR3 loop is CASSWWGRSSTDTQYF. CDR3 nucleotides: TGTGCCAGCAGCTGGTGGGGGCGGAGTAGCACAGATACGCAGTATTTT. The genes are TRBV7-8 and TRBJ2-3, with D possibly matching TRBD1 (6 bases). Per the germline V gene, CDR1 is SGHVS and CDR2 is FQNEAQ. The germline V and J ends were trimmed by 4 bases and 0 bases, with 14 bases remaining between them. This CDR3 contains 16 residues.

This clonotype turned up a few times. This rearrangement joins TRBV20-1 to TRBJ2-1, with D possibly called TRBD1 or TRBD2 (6 bases each). CDR1 and CDR2 from the germline V gene are DFQATT and SNEGSKA (reference sequence). The CDR3 has 14 amino acids. Between the trimmed V and J ends, which lost 1 base and 8 bases, there was a span of 15 bases. CDR3 nucleotides: TGCAGTGCTAGAGGTCCGAGGGGGGCGGATGAGCAGTTCTTC. This codes for CSARGPRGADEQFF.

In its sample, this clonotype was seen many times. The V gene is TRBV4-3, the J gene TRBJ2-1; perhaps D is TRBD1 or TRBD2 (6 bases each). Trimming took off 3 bases at V and 10 bases at J, with 22 bases between the two ends. Germline CDR1 is LGHNA and CDR2 is YSLEER. This CDR3 has 16 amino acids. The CDR3 DNA is TGCGCCAGCAGCCACCCGAGGGGGGCCGGCCCCCTCGAGCAGTTCTTC. Its protein product is CASSHPRGAGPLEQFF.

The rearrangement joins TRBV5-1 to TRBJ1-1; D unresolved. This CDR3 contains 15 residues. The germline gives CDR1 SGHRS, CDR2 YFSETQ. Trimming cost V 4 bases and J 2 bases, with 15 bases left between them. This chain's CDR3 is CASSEGTVSNTEAFF. In nucleotides, the CDR3 is TGCGCCAGCAGCGAAGGTACGGTCAGTAACACTGAAGCTTTCTTT. Drawing the rest from reference TRBV5-1 and TRBJ1-1, the complete variable domain is KAGVTQTPRYLIKTRGQQVTLSCSPISGHRSVSWYQQTPGQGLQFLFEYFSETQRNKGNFPGRFSGRQFSNSRSEMNVSTLELGDSALYLCASSEGTVSNTEAFFGQGTRLTVV.

The V call is TRBV29-1, the J call TRBJ2-2; TRBD1 is a possible D gene (5 bases). Per germline, CDR1 SQVTM and CDR2 ANQGSEA. The CDR3 totals 14 residues. V was pared by 3 bases and J by 2 bases, with 10 bases between. CDR3: CSVDGQGNTGELFF. CDR3 bases: TGCAGCGTTGATGGGCAGGGAAACACCGGGGAGCTGTTTTTT.

The chain uses TRBV5-1 and TRBJ2-3, with D perhaps matching TRBD2 (5 bases). The V and J ends lost 6 bases and 3 bases respectively, with 14 bases between them. Germline lookup yields CDR1 SGHRS and CDR2 YFSETQ. This CDR3 region has 14 residues. This CDR3 is CASTIAFSTDTQYF. CDR3 DNA sequence: TGCGCCAGCACCATAGCGTTTAGTACAGATACGCAGTATTTT.

The chain recombines TRBV20-1 with TRBJ1-4; the D is unclear. There are 15 residues in the CDR3. The germline V and J ends were trimmed by 0 bases and 7 bases, with 15 bases remaining between them. Per germline, CDR1 DFQATT and CDR2 SNEGSKA (reference sequence). The CDR3 DNA follows: TGCAGTGCTAGAGATTATTTGGGGTATGGTGAAAAACTGTTTTTT. Translating it yields CSARDYLGYGEKLFF.

Ten or more counts support this clonotype. This chain uses TRBV4-3 with TRBJ2-7; TRBD2 aligns across 8 bases. This CDR3 has 15 amino acids. The V gene's germline CDR1 is LGHNA and CDR2 YSLEER. V was clipped by 3 bases and J by 5 bases; unmatched bases: 9. This CDR3 reads CASSQLAGQRHEQYF. The CDR3 coding sequence is TGCGCCAGCAGCCAGCTAGCGGGCCAACGACACGAGCAGTACTTC.

This clonotype has only a few counts. This chain uses TRBV12-3 or TRBV12-4 with TRBJ2-3; no clear D gene. CDR3 length: 14 residues. V was pared by 5 bases and J by 5 bases, with 14 bases between. CDR3 loop: CASSNPGAQDTQYF. CDR3 sequence (DNA): TGTGCCAGCAGTAATCCAGGAGCCCAAGATACGCAGTATTTT.

Details on this clonotype: Given a far larger clone just one base away, this is likely a sequencing read error. The V gene is TRBV12-3 or TRBV12-4, the J gene TRBJ2-4; D unclear. The CDR3 sequence is 14 residues long. The CDR3 DNA sequence: TGTGCCGGCAGTTTAGACGGAACCAAAAACATTCAGTACTTC. Its translation is CAGSLDGTKNIQYF.

The chain joins TRBV29-1 to TRBJ2-1, with 8 bases that match TRBD2. Trimming removed 6 bases from V and 0 bases from J; junction bases left unmatched: 4. The germline gives CDR1 SQVTM, CDR2 ANQGSEA. This CDR3 is built from 14 residues. The CDR3 here is CSVDRGGSYNEQFF. The CDR3 DNA reads as TGCAGCGTAGATCGGGGGGGCTCCTACAATGAGCAGTTCTTC.

This rearrangement joins TRBV20-1 to TRBJ1-5, with TRBD1 as a possible D gene (6 bases). V gave up 0 bases and J gave up 6 bases, with 15 bases separating them. This CDR3 has 15 amino acids. Germline V gives CDR1 DFQATT, CDR2 SNEGSKA (reference sequence). Here the CDR3 DNA reads TGCAGTGCTAGAGATCAACGACAGGTCAGTCAGCCCCAGCATTTT. It encodes CSARDQRQVSQPQHF.

The V call is TRBV20-1, the J call TRBJ2-4; 13 bases are a match to TRBD2. The J call is in doubt because the DNA end fits TRBJ2-7 better. CDR3 length: 15 amino acids. Germline CDR1 and CDR2: DFQATT and SNEGSKA (reference sequence). In DNA form, the CDR3 reads TGCAGTGCTAATTTTAGACTAGCGGGGGGCTACGAGCAGTACTTC. The encoded protein is CSANFRLAGGYEQYF.

The chain recombines TRBV6-2 or TRBV6-3 with TRBJ2-7; TRBD1 matches 9 bases. V lost 4 bases to trimming and J lost 4 bases; unmatched junction nucleotides: 8. Germline loops: CDR1 MNHEY, CDR2 SVGEGT. This CDR3 contains 15 residues. The CDR3 loop is CASSLGGTGKYEQYF. CDR3 nucleotides: TGTGCCAGCAGTTTAGGGGGGACAGGGAAGTACGAGCAGTACTTC.

This clonotype was recorded a few times. The J gene is TRBJ1-5, the V gene TRBV2, with D uncertain. V shed 5 bases and J shed 3 bases, with 8 bases lying between them. The CDR3 contains 13 residues. Germline CDR1 reads SNHLY; CDR2 reads FYNNEI. In nucleotides, the CDR3 is TGTGCCAGCAGTAACGTGGCCAATCAGCCCCAGCATTTT. This encodes CASSNVANQPQHF.

Only a few counts were recorded for this clonotype. The rearrangement uses TRBV12-3 or TRBV12-4 and TRBJ2-1; 11 bases agree with TRBD2. Germline trimming cut 6 bases from V and 10 bases from J; bases unmatched to any gene: 8. This CDR3 comprises 14 residues. The CDR3 DNA reads TGTGCCAGCAGCGTAGCGGGGGGGCATCGCGAGCAGTTCTTC. Its protein product is CASSVAGGHREQFF.

This chain uses TRBV20-1 with TRBJ2-1, with TRBD2 as a possible D gene (5 bases). The CDR3 covers 13 residues. With 1 base removed from V and 9 bases from J, the gap between germline ends came to 13 bases. CDR1 is DFQATT and CDR2 is SNEGSKA in the germline V gene (reference sequence). The CDR3 DNA sequence: TGCAGTGCTAGAGGAGACCCCGGGGTTGAGCAGTTCTTC. Translated: CSARGDPGVEQFF.

At least ten counts were recorded for this clonotype. The chain carries TRBV18 and TRBJ2-7, with a possible D match to TRBD1 (6 bases). Germline CDR1 and CDR2: KGHSH and LQKENI. V dropped 2 bases and J dropped 2 bases, with 16 bases sitting between them. The CDR3 has 16 amino acids. This CDR3 is CASSPIQGTGTYEQYF. CDR3 DNA sequence: TGTGCCAGCTCACCAATACAGGGTACGGGGACCTACGAGCAGTACTTC.

The J gene is TRBJ1-2, the V gene TRBV25-1; possibly TRBD1 for D (6 bases). The germline CDR1 and CDR2 sequences are MGHDK and SYGVNS. Trimming stripped 4 bases from V and 3 bases from J, with 12 bases between. This CDR3 spans 14 amino acids. The CDR3 DNA sequence: TGTGCCAGCAGTGGACGGGACACCTACTATGGCTACACCTTC. Translated, it gives CASSGRDTYYGYTF.

This clonotype occurred many times. V usage is TRBV3-1 and J usage is TRBJ2-1; no firm D call. CDR1 and CDR2 from the germline V gene are LGHDT and YNNKEL (reference sequence). CDR3 length: 13 residues. Deletions cut 1 base from V and 5 bases from J, with 6 bases between. The CDR3 protein is CASSQALNNEQFF. In DNA form, the CDR3 reads TGTGCCAGCAGCCAAGCTTTGAACAATGAGCAGTTCTTC.

This clonotype was seen only a few times. The chain couples TRBV20-1 to TRBJ2-1; D remains ambiguous. This CDR3 is 13 amino acids long. V lost 6 bases and J lost 7, with 16 bases in between. The germline gives CDR1 DFQATT, CDR2 SNEGSKA (reference sequence). The CDR3 DNA reads as TGCAGTGCCTATCCCAACTTACGGAATGAGCAGTTCTTC. Its translation: CSAYPNLRNEQFF.

This clonotype was observed a few times. The chain couples TRBV6-1 to TRBJ1-5, with D maybe TRBD1 (5 bases). The germline V gene has CDR1 MNHNS and CDR2 SASEGT. V lost 0 bases and J lost 0, with 9 bases in between. The CDR3 loop spans 16 amino acids. The CDR3 sequence is CASSEAGVASNQPQHF. The CDR3 nucleotides are TGTGCCAGCAGTGAAGCGGGGGTCGCTAGCAATCAGCCCCAGCATTTT.

Notes on this clonotype: Being one base from a much bigger clone, this may be a read error. The V gene is TRBV6-5, the J gene TRBJ2-7, with D perhaps matching TRBD2 (6 bases). There are 15 residues in the CDR3. CDR1 is MNHEY, CDR2 SVGAGI, per germline. The CDR3 nucleotides read TGTGCCAGCAGCCGAGACGGGGGTCTCTCTCGGGAGCAGGACTTC. This gives the protein CASSRDGGLSREQDF.

A few counts support this clonotype. The chain uses TRBV7-8 and TRBJ1-6, with 11 nucleotides matching TRBD1. Germline V gene data show CDR1 as SGHVS and CDR2 as FQNEAQ. CDR3 length equals 18 residues. The V gene end was trimmed by 5 bases and the J gene end by 13 bases; junction bases not matched to a gene: 19. The CDR3 spells CASSRGQGASRALQPLHF. The CDR3 DNA reads as TGTGCCAGCAGCCGCGGACAGGGGGCGAGCCGAGCGCTACAGCCCCTCCACTTT.

V and J are TRBV20-1 and TRBJ2-2; D may be TRBD2 (6 bases). V was pared by 2 bases and J by 3 bases, with 7 bases between. Germline CDR1 is DFQATT and CDR2 is SNEGSKA (reference sequence). This CDR3 has 13 residues. The CDR3 sequence is CSARRLDTGELFF. DNA for the CDR3: TGCAGTGCTAGACGACTAGACACCGGGGAGCTGTTTTTT.

V usage is TRBV5-1 and J usage is TRBJ1-2; D not resolved. Trimming removed 4 bases from V and 3 bases from J, with 13 bases in between. The germline CDR1 and CDR2 sequences are SGHRS and YFSETQ. There are 14 residues in the CDR3. As DNA, the CDR3 is TGCGCCAGCAGCCCCGGGCCCTGGGACTATGGCTACACCTTC. Protein product: CASSPGPWDYGYTF.

The chain is built from TRBV5-1 and TRBJ2-2; maybe TRBD2 (5 bases). The CDR3 sequence is 15 residues long. The germline V and J ends were trimmed by 4 bases and 3 bases, with 13 bases remaining between them. In germline, CDR1 is SGHRS, CDR2 YFSETQ. The CDR3 region has the DNA TGCGCCAGCAGCCTGTCGGACGGGGACACCGGGGAGCTGTTTTTT. It specifies CASSLSDGDTGELFF.

This clonotype has ten or more counts. The V gene is TRBV6-2 or TRBV6-3, the J gene TRBJ2-5; no clear D gene. The CDR3 is 16 residues long. The germline V and J ends were trimmed by 6 bases and 5 bases, with 22 bases remaining between them. CDR1 and CDR2 from the germline V gene are MNHEY and SVGEGT. The CDR3 reads CASSPARWAQEETQYF. In DNA form, the CDR3 reads TGTGCCAGCAGCCCCGCCCGGTGGGCCCAAGAGGAGACCCAGTACTTC.

This clonotype was seen ten or more times. The chain carries TRBV12-3 or TRBV12-4 and TRBJ1-2; TRBD1 matches 7 bases. This CDR3 is 15 amino acids long. Trimming cost V 1 base and J 6 bases; bases outside gene matches: 8. The chain's CDR3 is CASSLVLLGGDGYTF. CDR3 nucleotides: TGTGCCAGCAGTTTAGTATTGTTAGGGGGCGATGGCTACACCTTC.